This entry describes one T cell receptor beta chain. Antigen unknown. This record belongs to a study of cytotoxic CD8 clonotypes in ibrutinib-treated CLL. Study-wide context: Of a cohort that held about a dozen relapsed/refractory and around 16 treatment-naive patients, 17 were IGHV unmutated. Results showed around 24 partial and 2 complete responses; following median around 73 months, roughly 15 remained remitted, approximately twelve advanced. Treatment had run for a median 12 months, range 6 to 36, when response samples were taken. Study-wide findings and caveats: Clonality climbed at ibrutinib response, then dropped toward baseline at progression.

Profiling relied on immunoSEQ multiplex PCR, and the TCRdb table lists in-frame clones only, not all of them. The data hold approximately 120,000 clones, with around 80% observed a single time. The origin of this receptor is a human donor with chronic lymphocytic leukemia. Source: PBMCs, taken after 24 months of ibrutinib treatment.

The CDR3 DNA reads as TGCGCCAGCAGCCCACAGGGGGCGAGCTCCTACAATGAGCAGTTCTTC. The encoded protein is CASSPQGASSYNEQFF. The chain links TRBV4-1 to TRBJ2-1, with 9 bases fitting TRBD1. This CDR3 is built from 16 residues. Germline V lookup: CDR1 MGHRA, CDR2 YSYEKL. J gave up 0 bases and V 4 bases, and 4 bases lay outside the gene matches.